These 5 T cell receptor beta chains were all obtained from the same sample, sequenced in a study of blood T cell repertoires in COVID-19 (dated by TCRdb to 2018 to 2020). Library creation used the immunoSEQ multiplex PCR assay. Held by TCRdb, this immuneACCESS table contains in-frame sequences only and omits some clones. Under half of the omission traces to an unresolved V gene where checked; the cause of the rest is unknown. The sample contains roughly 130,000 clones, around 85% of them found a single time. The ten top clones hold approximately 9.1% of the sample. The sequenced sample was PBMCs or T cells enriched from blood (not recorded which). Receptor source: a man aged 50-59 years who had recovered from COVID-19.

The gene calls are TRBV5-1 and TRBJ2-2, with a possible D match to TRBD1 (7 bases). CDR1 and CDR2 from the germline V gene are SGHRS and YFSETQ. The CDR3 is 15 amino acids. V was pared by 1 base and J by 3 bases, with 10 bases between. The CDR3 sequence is CASSLQGGDTGELFF. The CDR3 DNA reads TGCGCCAGCAGCTTGCAGGGGGGCGACACCGGGGAGCTGTTTTTT. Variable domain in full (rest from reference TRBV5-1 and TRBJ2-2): KAGVTQTPRYLIKTRGQQVTLSCSPISGHRSVSWYQQTPGQGLQFLFEYFSETQRNKGNFPGRFSGRQFSNSRSEMNVSTLELGDSALYLCASSLQGGDTGELFFGEGSRLTVL.

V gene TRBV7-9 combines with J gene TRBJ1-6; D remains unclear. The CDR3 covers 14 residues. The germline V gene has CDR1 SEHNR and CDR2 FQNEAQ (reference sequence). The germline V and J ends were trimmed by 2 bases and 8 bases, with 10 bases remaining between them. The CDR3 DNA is TGTGCCAGCAGCTTACAAGAGAGGGATTCACCCCTCCACTTT. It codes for CASSLQERDSPLHF.

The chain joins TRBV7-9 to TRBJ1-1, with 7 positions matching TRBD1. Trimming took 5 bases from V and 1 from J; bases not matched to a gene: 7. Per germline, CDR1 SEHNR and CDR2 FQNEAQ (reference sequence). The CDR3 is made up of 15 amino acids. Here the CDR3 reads CASSGSQGKNTEAFF. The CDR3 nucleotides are TGTGCCAGCAGCGGTTCACAGGGGAAGAACACTGAAGCTTTCTTT.

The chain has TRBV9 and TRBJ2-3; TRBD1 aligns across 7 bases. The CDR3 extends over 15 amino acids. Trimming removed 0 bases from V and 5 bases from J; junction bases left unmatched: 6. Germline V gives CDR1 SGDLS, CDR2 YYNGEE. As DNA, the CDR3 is TGTGCCAGCAGCGTAGGGGGACAGATAGGAGATACGCAGTATTTT. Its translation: CASSVGGQIGDTQYF.

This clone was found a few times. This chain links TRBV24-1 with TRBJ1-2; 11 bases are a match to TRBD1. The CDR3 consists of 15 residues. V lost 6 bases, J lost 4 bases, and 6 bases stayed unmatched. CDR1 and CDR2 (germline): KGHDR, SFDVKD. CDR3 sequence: CATSSADRGPYGYTF. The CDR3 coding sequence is TGTGCCACCAGTTCGGCGGACAGGGGGCCCTATGGCTACACCTTC.